These 22 T cell receptor beta chains share one sample of origin, sequenced in a study of shared clonotypes between healthy human individuals. Some clones are missing from TCRdb's copy, which holds only in-frame ones; the method was immunoSEQ multiplex PCR. This table holds about 95,000 clones, under 80% found once. Sequenced: memory CD8+ T cells sorted from blood. Indicated subset: CD45RO+ cells pooled with CCR7-negative TemRA cells. The receptor source for this set is a man aged 30-40 years in good health.

V gene TRBV6-1 combines with J gene TRBJ1-2; D gene ambiguous. V shed 0 bases and J shed 8 bases, with 13 bases lying between them. The germline V gene encodes CDR1 MNHNS and CDR2 SASEGT. CDR3 size: 14 residues. CDR3 region: CASSEAVLAGGYTF. For the CDR3, the DNA is TGTGCCAGCAGTGAAGCTGTCCTCGCTGGGGGCTACACCTTC.

The rearrangement uses TRBV10-1 and TRBJ1-1; D ambiguous. The germline CDR1 and CDR2 sequences are WNHNN and SYGVQD (reference sequence). The CDR3 sequence is 13 residues long. Trimming left V 6 bases short and J 8 bases short, with 16 bases between. CDR3 sequence reads: CASSETRISEAFF. The CDR3 DNA reads TGCGCCAGCAGCGAGACTCGGATTTCAGAAGCTTTCTTT.

This clone was found a few times. This chain uses TRBV18 with TRBJ2-7; TRBD1 matches 9 bases. CDR3 length: 16 amino acids. With 6 bases clipped from V and 2 bases from J, the junction kept 11 bases outside the gene matches. The germline V gene encodes CDR1 KGHSH and CDR2 LQKENI. The CDR3 loop is CASSPSRDRVTYEQYF. As DNA, the CDR3 is TGTGCCAGCTCTCCTTCCCGGGACAGGGTTACCTACGAGCAGTACTTC. The full variable domain, completed using reference TRBV18 and TRBJ2-7, is NAGVMQNPRHLVRRRGQEARLRCSPMKGHSHVYWYRQLPEEGLKFMVYLQKENIIDESGMPKERFSAEFPKEGPSILRIQQVVRGDSAAYFCASSPSRDRVTYEQYFGPGTRLTVT.

This clone was counted between two and nine times. This rearrangement joins TRBV7-9 to TRBJ2-7, with 9 nucleotides matching TRBD1. Germline CDR1 is SEHNR and CDR2 is FQNEAQ (reference sequence). V lost 8 bases and J lost 2; bases outside the gene matches: 10. CDR3 size: 15 residues. CDR3 sequence: CASHAPGQGTYEQYF. The CDR3 nucleotides read TGTGCCAGCCACGCTCCGGGACAGGGCACCTACGAGCAGTACTTC. The variable domain in full, completed from reference TRBV7-9 and TRBJ2-7, reads DTGVSQNPRHKITKRGQNVTFRCDPISEHNRLYWYRQTLGQGPEFLTYFQNEAQLEKSRLLSDRFSAERPKGSFSTLEIQRTEQGDSAMYLCASHAPGQGTYEQYFGPGTRLTVT.

This sequence joins TRBV30 and TRBJ2-5; no reliable D call. The V gene's germline CDR1 is GTSNPN and CDR2 SVGIG (reference sequence). The CDR3 is 15 residues long. Trimming took off 0 bases at V and 4 bases at J, with 15 bases between the two ends. For the CDR3, the DNA is TGTGCCTGGAGTGTACTGGGCCCGGCGCCAGAGACCCAGTACTTC. Protein: CAWSVLGPAPETQYF.

The chain couples TRBV30 to TRBJ2-7; 7 bases line up with TRBD2. The germline V gene has CDR1 GTSNPN and CDR2 SVGIG (reference sequence). The CDR3 sequence is 16 residues long. Losses at the gene ends were 0 bases for V and 4 bases for J; bases not matched to a gene: 12. The CDR3 loop is CAWSVPLLAVPYEQYF. For the CDR3, the DNA is TGTGCCTGGAGTGTACCCTTGCTAGCGGTTCCTTACGAGCAGTACTTC.

The V and J genes are TRBV28 and TRBJ2-1; possibly TRBD1 or TRBD2 for D (5 bases each). Germline values: CDR1 MDHEN, CDR2 SYDVKM. The CDR3 is 14 amino acids. Trimming cost V 8 bases and J 1 base, with 12 bases left between them. In nucleotides, the CDR3 is TGTGCCAGCTCCGGGACCGATTCCTACAATGAGCAGTTCTTC. This codes for CASSGTDSYNEQFF.

The V call is TRBV7-9, the J call TRBJ2-3, with D possibly being TRBD1 (5 bases). The CDR3 contains 14 residues. Germline values: CDR1 SEHNR, CDR2 FQNEAQ (reference sequence). The V gene lost 2 bases and the J gene lost 1 base, with 7 bases spanning the gap. CDR3 coding DNA: TGTGCCAGCAGCTTAAAGACAGGCACAGATACGCAGTATTTT. It translates to CASSLKTGTDTQYF.

The V gene is TRBV19, the J gene TRBJ1-5; 12 bases align to TRBD1. The CDR3 has 15 amino acids. The V segment lost 6 bases and the J segment 5 bases; nucleotides outside the gene matches: 5. Germline loops: CDR1 LNHDA, CDR2 SQIVND (reference sequence). CDR3 sequence: CASRGTGGWDQPQHF. The CDR3 coding sequence is TGTGCCAGTAGGGGGACAGGGGGCTGGGATCAGCCCCAGCATTTT.

The chain is built from TRBV5-6 and TRBJ1-2; 7 nucleotides align to TRBD1. V trimming: 4 bases; J trimming: 6 bases; junction bases outside the gene matches: 6. CDR3 length: 13 residues. The V gene's germline CDR1 is SGHDT and CDR2 YYEEEE. The CDR3 bases are TGTGCCAGCAGCGTAGACAGGGTGGATGGCTACACCTTC. Protein: CASSVDRVDGYTF.

This clone was recorded many times. The chain carries TRBV6-5 and TRBJ1-2, with D unclear. V lost 10 bases, J lost 0 bases, and 6 bases lay in between. Germline lookup yields CDR1 MNHEY and CDR2 SVGAGI. The CDR3 length is 11 residues. DNA for the CDR3: TGTGCCACTGGAACTAACTATGGCTACACCTTC. Protein sequence: CATGTNYGYTF.

This clone was recorded many times. V is TRBV18 and J is TRBJ2-7; the D gene is possibly TRBD2 (5 bases). Germline-derived CDR1 and CDR2 are KGHSH and LQKENI. Trimming left V 0 bases short and J 3 bases short, with 15 bases between. This CDR3 contains 16 residues. The CDR3 DNA sequence: TGTGCCAGCTCACCACCGAGCGGCACTGATTTCTACGAGCAGTACTTC. It translates to CASSPPSGTDFYEQYF.

The genes are TRBV6-5 and TRBJ2-3; the D is unclear. This CDR3 comprises 14 residues. Germline CDR1 MNHEY, CDR2 SVGAGI. The V and J ends lost 2 bases and 4 bases respectively, with 10 bases between them. The CDR3: CASSYRPGADTQYF. DNA of the CDR3: TGTGCCAGCAGTTACCGACCAGGAGCAGATACGCAGTATTTT.

This chain uses TRBV10-1 with TRBJ2-2; 8 bases line up with TRBD2. The junction had 15 bases not matched to a gene; V was cut back by 6 bases and J by 6 bases. The CDR3 contains 17 residues. Per the germline V gene, CDR1 is WNHNN and CDR2 is SYGVQD (reference sequence). The chain's CDR3 is CASSLGEREIAPGELFF. The CDR3 region has the DNA TGCGCCAGCAGCCTCGGAGAGCGGGAGATTGCTCCCGGGGAGCTGTTTTTT.

This clone was observed many times. The chain's CDR3 is CASSLLGHTGANVLTF. CDR3 nucleotides: TGTGCCAGCAGTTTATTGGGACATACCGGGGCCAACGTCCTGACTTTC. The genes are TRBV27 and TRBJ2-6; possible D gene TRBD1, 6 bases. The V and J ends lost 1 base and 4 bases respectively, with 11 bases between them. This CDR3 region has 16 residues. The germline V gene has CDR1 MNHEY and CDR2 SMNVEV (reference sequence). Together with reference TRBV27 and TRBJ2-6, the CDR3 gives the full variable domain: EAQVTQNPRYLITVTGKKLTVTCSQNMNHEYMSWYRQDPGLGLRQIYYSMNVEVTDKGDVPEGYKVSRKEKRNFPLILESPSPNQTSLYFCASSLLGHTGANVLTFGAGSRLTVL.

V gene TRBV5-1 combines with J gene TRBJ1-1; D unresolved. V was cut by 0 bases and J by 0 bases, with 9 bases left in between. The CDR3 consists of 15 residues. Looked up from germline, CDR1 is SGHRS and CDR2 is YFSETQ. CDR3 sequence reads: CASSLAPGMNTEAFF. CDR3 in DNA: TGCGCCAGCAGCTTGGCCCCGGGAATGAACACTGAAGCTTTCTTT.

This chain links TRBV25-1 with TRBJ2-7; 10 nucleotides align to TRBD1. J gave up 1 base and V 1 base, and 7 bases lay outside the gene matches. This CDR3 region has 17 residues. Per germline, CDR1 MGHDK and CDR2 SYGVNS. The CDR3 reads CASSESVGTGESYEQYF. As DNA, the CDR3 is TGTGCCAGCAGTGAATCGGTGGGGACAGGGGAATCCTACGAGCAGTACTTC.

J is TRBJ2-2 and V is TRBV5-1, with TRBD2 matching 7 bases. V shed 0 bases, J shed 6 bases, and the junction held 14 bases outside the gene matches. The CDR3 is 18 residues long. CDR1 is SGHRS, CDR2 YFSETQ, per germline. The CDR3 DNA reads as TGCGCCAGCAGCTTGGGAAGAGGATGGGAGGGCTTCTCCGGGGAGCTGTTTTTT. Its translation is CASSLGRGWEGFSGELFF. Drawing the rest from reference TRBV5-1 and TRBJ2-2, the complete variable domain is KAGVTQTPRYLIKTRGQQVTLSCSPISGHRSVSWYQQTPGQGLQFLFEYFSETQRNKGNFPGRFSGRQFSNSRSEMNVSTLELGDSALYLCASSLGRGWEGFSGELFFGEGSRLTVL.

The rearrangement joins TRBV28 to TRBJ1-1, with TRBD1 as a possible D gene (5 bases). With 2 bases removed from V and 2 bases from J, the gap between germline ends came to 15 bases. The germline V gene encodes CDR1 MDHEN and CDR2 SYDVKM. This CDR3 contains 16 residues. In DNA form, the CDR3 reads TGTGCCAGCAGTTTAAGAGACAGAGGAAAAAACACTGAAGCTTTCTTT. It encodes CASSLRDRGKNTEAFF.

CDR3 loop: CAISEGQNIQYF. The CDR3 DNA reads TGTGCCATCAGTGAAGGTCAAAACATTCAGTACTTC. The chain recombines TRBV10-3 with TRBJ2-4; D remains unclear. The CDR3 length is 12 residues. Per the germline V gene, CDR1 is ENHRY and CDR2 is SYGVKD. With 3 bases removed from V and 5 bases from J, the gap between germline ends came to 5 bases.

The chain couples TRBV9 to TRBJ2-7; D is undetermined. V was cut by 3 bases and J by 3 bases, with 10 bases left in between. Germline values: CDR1 SGDLS, CDR2 YYNGEE. This CDR3 contains 13 residues. This CDR3 reads CASSAGPLYEQYF. CDR3 nucleotide sequence: TGTGCCAGCAGCGCTGGGCCACTCTACGAGCAGTACTTC.

As for this clone: Other nucleotide sequences in the sample specify the same CDR3. The V gene is TRBV27, the J gene TRBJ2-5; 7 bases agree with TRBD2. The V gene end was trimmed by 3 bases and the J gene end by 4 bases; junction bases not matched to a gene: 5. The CDR3 length is 14 residues. Germline values: CDR1 MNHEY, CDR2 SMNVEV (reference sequence). Here the CDR3 reads CASSLLGEGETQYF. The DNA of the CDR3 is TGTGCCAGCAGTTTGTTAGGGGAGGGAGAGACCCAGTACTTC.